This TCR beta chain was recorded in a study of OX40 agonist ivuxolimab in advanced cancers. Overall study: Three patients showed partial responses: one hepatocellular carcinoma and two cutaneous melanoma cases.

Details on this clone: Its specificity is unknown.

TCRdb's table, derived via immunoSEQ multiplex PCR, lists solely in-frame clones and lacks some. The table records about 25,000 clones, about four fifths of them present only once. Study findings and constraints: Expanded peripheral T-cell antigen specificity went undetermined.

Trimming took off 6 bases at V and 0 bases at J, with 15 bases between the two ends. Germline V gene data show CDR1 as MDHEN and CDR2 as SYDVKM. The CDR3 loop spans 16 amino acids. The V and J genes are TRBV28 and TRBJ2-1; D remains ambiguous. The specimen comprised CD4+ or CD8+ T cells sorted from blood, sampled in a trial of the OX40 agonist ivuxolimab. The clonotype comes from an adult with an advanced solid tumor such as melanoma, head and neck, liver or kidney cancer. The chain's CDR3 is CASRPDTKGSYNEQFF. The CDR3 DNA sequence: TGTGCCAGCAGGCCTGACACGAAGGGCTCCTACAATGAGCAGTTCTTC.